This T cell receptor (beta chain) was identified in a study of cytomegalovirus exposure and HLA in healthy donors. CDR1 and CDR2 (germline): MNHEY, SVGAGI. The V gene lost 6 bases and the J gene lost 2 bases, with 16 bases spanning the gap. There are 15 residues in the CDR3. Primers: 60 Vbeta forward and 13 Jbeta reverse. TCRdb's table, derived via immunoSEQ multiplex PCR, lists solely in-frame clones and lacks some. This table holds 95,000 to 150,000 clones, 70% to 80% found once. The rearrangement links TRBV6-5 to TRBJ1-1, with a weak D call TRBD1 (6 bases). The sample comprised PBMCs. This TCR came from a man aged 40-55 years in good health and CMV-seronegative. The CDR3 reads CASRTQGYPNTEAFF. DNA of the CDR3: TGTGCCAGCAGGACTCAGGGGTACCCCAACACTGAAGCTTTCTTT.